This T cell receptor (beta chain) comes out of a study of molecular identifiers for immune sequencing clone quantification. Study observations and caveats: The study reportedly detected spiked Jurkat TCR RNA from one cell among some 1 million naive cells.

A word on this clonotype: Its specificity is not known. This may be a read error: a much more frequent sequence differs by one nucleotide.

Sorted inputs of about 19,000 to 1,000,000 cells, with 10%, 30% or 50% RNA, yielded naive CD8 libraries. Trimming at V came to 4 bases and at J to 5 bases, leaving 10 bases not matched to a gene. The CDR3 contains 16 residues. CDR1 SEHNR and CDR2 FQNEAQ come from the germline V gene (reference sequence). In preparing bulk TCR libraries, previously described methods and listed TCR primers were used. From the PCR reads, TCRdb called clonotypes with MiXCR, one entry per CDR3 protein. The sample records about 320,000 distinct CDR3 sequences, about 22% being singletons. The V and J genes are TRBV7-9 and TRBJ2-2; TRBD2 matches 7 bases. The sequenced sample was naive CD8+ T cells from blood, with Jurkat cell RNA spiked in. Subset specified: FACS-sorted CD8+CD4-CCR7+CD45RA+ naive T cells. The receptor was derived from a human donor in good health. Some libraries in this study had Jurkat cell RNA spiked in. Here the CDR3 DNA reads TGTGCCAGCAGCTCCCCCCTCTGGGAGGGGACCGGGGAGCTGTTTTTT. Its protein is CASSSPLWEGTGELFF.